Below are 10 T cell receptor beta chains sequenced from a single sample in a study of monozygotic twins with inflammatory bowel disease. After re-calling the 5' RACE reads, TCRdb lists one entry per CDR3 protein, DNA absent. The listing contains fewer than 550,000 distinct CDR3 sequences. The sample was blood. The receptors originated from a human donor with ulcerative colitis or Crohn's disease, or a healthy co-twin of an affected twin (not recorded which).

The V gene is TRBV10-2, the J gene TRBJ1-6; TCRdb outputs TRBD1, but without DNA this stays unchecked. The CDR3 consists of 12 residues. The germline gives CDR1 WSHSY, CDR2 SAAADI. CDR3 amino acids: CASSEVTPPAHF.

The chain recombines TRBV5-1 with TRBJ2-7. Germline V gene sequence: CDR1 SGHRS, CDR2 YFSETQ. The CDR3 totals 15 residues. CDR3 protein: CASSLVQDSSYEQYF.

The CDR3 sequence is CASSRVGSGNTIYF. This chain connects TRBV2 to TRBJ1-3. The CDR3 runs to 14 residues. Germline-derived CDR1 and CDR2 are SNHLY and FYNNEI.

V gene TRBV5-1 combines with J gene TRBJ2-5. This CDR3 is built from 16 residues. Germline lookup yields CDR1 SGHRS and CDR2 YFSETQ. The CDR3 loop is CASSLGLARTEETQYF.

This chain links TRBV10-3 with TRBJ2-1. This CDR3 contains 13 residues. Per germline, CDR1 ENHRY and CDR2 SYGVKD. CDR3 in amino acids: CATQLSSYNEQFF.

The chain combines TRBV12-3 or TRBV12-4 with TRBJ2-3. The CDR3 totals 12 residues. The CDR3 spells CASSYERHTQYF.

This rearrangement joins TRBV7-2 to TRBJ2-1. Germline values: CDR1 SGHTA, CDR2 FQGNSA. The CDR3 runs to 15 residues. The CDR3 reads CASSLDFGAYNEQFF.

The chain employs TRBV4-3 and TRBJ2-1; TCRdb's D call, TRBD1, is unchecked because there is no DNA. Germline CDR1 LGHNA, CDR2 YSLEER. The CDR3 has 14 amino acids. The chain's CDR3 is CASSQDGGSHEQFF.

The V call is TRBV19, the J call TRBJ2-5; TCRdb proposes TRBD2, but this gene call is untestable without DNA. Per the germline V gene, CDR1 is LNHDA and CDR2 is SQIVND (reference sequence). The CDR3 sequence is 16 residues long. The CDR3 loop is CASSIAPSGMTETQYF.

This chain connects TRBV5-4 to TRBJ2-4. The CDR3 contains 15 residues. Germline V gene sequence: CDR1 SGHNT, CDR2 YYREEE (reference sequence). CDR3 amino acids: CASSLARGAKNIQYF.